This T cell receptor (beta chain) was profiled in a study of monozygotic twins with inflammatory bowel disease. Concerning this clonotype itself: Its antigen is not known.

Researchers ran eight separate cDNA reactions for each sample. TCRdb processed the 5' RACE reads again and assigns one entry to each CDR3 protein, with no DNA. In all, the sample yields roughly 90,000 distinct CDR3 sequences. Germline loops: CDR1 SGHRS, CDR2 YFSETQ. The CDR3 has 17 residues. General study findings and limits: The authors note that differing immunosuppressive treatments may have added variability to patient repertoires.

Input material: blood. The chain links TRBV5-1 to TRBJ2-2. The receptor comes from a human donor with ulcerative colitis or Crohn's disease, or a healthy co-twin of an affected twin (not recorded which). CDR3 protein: CASSLARSLSNTGELFF.